The T cell receptor beta chain described here comes from a study of blood T cell repertoires in COVID-19. In the authors' methods: Quantification of nucleated cells was approximated via reference gene primer amplification. Data came from immunoSEQ multiplex PCR; TCRdb stores just in-frame clones and leaves some out. The D gene and trimming were derived from the DNA, and the V and J assignments and clone size from that table. This table has hundreds of thousands of clones, 88% appearing once. V dropped 6 bases and J dropped 1; count of bases not matched to a gene: 6. In germline, CDR1 is SGHVS, CDR2 FQNEAQ. The CDR3 runs to 14 residues.

Sequencing used peripheral blood. The source of this sequence is a man between 18 and 29 years old with active or convalescent COVID-19. The rearrangement joins TRBV7-8 to TRBJ2-7; the match to TRBD2 covers 7 bases. In nucleotides, the CDR3 is TGTGCCAGCAGTACCCGGGACTATTCCTACGAGCAGTACTTC. Amino acids: CASSTRDYSYEQYF.